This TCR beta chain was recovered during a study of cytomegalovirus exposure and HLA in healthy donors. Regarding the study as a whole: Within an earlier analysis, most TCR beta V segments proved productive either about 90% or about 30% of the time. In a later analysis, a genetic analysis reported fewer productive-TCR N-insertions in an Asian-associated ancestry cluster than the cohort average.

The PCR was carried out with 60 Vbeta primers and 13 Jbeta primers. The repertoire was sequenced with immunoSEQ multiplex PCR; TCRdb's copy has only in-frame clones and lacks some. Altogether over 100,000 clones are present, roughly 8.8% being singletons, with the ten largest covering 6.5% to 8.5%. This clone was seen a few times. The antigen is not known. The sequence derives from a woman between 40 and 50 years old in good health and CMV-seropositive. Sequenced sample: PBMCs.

The DNA for the CDR3 is TGTGCCAGCACCACCCAGGGAGGGACTGGAGAGACCCAGTACTTC. Amino acid sequence: CASTTQGGTGETQYF. The chain recombines TRBV5-4 with TRBJ2-5; 7 bases fit TRBD2. V lost 6 bases and J lost 4; bases outside the gene matches: 12. The CDR3 spans 15 residues. Germline V gene lookup returns CDR1 SGHNT and CDR2 YYREEE (reference sequence).